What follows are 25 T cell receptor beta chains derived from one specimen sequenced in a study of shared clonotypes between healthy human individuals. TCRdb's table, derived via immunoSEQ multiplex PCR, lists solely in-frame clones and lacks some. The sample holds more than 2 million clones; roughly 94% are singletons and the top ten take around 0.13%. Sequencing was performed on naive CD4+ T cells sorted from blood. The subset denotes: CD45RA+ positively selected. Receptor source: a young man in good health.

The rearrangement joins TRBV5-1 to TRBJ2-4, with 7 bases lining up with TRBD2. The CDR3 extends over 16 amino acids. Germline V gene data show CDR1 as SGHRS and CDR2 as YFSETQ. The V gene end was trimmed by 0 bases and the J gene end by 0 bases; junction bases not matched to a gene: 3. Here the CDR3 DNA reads TGCGCCAGCAGCTTGGGTCTAGCGGTAGCCAAAAACATTCAGTACTTC. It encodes CASSLGLAVAKNIQYF. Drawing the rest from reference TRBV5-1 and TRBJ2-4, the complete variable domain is KAGVTQTPRYLIKTRGQQVTLSCSPISGHRSVSWYQQTPGQGLQFLFEYFSETQRNKGNFPGRFSGRQFSNSRSEMNVSTLELGDSALYLCASSLGLAVAKNIQYFGAGTRLSVL.

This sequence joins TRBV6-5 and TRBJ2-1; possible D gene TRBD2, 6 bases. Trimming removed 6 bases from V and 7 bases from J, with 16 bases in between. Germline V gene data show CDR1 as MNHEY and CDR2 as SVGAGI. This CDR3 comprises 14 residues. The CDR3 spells CASRRDSPGNEQFF. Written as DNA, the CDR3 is TGTGCCAGCAGGCGGGACTCCCCGGGTAATGAGCAGTTCTTC.

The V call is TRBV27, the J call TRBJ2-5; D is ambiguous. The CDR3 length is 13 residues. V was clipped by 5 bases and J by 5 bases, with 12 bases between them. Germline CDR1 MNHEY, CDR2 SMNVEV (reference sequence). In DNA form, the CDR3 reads TGTGCCAGCAGTCCTCCGGGCGTGGAGACCCAGTACTTC. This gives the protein CASSPPGVETQYF.

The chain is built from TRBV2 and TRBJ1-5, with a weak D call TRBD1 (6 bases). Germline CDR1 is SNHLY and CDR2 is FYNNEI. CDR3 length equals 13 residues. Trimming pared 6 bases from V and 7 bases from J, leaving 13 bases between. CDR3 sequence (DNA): TGTGCCAGCAGGGCAGGGGTCGGCCAGCCCCAGCATTTT. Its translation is CASRAGVGQPQHF.

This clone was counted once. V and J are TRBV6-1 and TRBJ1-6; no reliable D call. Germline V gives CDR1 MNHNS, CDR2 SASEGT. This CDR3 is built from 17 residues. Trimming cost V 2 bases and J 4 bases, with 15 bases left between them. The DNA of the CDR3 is TGTGCCAGCAGTGAATCGGGGAGAACACCATATAATTCACCCCTCCACTTT. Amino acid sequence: CASSESGRTPYNSPLHF.

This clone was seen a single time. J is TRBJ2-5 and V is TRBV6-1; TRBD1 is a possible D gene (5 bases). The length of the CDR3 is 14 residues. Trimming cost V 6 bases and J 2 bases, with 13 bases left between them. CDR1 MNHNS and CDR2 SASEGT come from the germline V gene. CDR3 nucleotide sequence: TGTGCCAGCAGCAGCCTAGACAGACAAGAGACCCAGTACTTC. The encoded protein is CASSSLDRQETQYF.

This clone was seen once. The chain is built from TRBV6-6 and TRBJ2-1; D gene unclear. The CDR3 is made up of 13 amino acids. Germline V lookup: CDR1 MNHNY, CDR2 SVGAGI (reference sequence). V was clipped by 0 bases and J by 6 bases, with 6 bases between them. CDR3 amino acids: CASSYSGANEQFF. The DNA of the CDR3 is TGTGCCAGCAGTTACTCGGGCGCCAATGAGCAGTTCTTC.

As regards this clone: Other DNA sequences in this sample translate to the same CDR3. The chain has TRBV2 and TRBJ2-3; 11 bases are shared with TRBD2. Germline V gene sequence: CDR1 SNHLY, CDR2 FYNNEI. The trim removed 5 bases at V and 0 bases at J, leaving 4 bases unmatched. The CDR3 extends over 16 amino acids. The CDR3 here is CASSIRLAGSTDTQYF. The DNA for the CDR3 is TGTGCCAGCAGTATCCGACTAGCGGGAAGCACAGATACGCAGTATTTT.

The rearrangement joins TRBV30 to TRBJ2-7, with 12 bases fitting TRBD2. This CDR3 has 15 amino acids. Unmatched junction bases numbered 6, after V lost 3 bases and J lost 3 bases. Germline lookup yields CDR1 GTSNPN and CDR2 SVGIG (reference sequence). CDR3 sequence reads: CAWRQTSGRYYEQYF. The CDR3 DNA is TGTGCCTGGAGGCAAACTAGCGGGAGGTACTACGAGCAGTACTTC.

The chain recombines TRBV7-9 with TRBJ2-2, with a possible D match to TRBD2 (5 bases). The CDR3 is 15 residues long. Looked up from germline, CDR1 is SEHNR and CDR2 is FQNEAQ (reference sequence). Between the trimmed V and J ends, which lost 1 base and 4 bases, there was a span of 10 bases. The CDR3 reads CASSLVSGSTGELFF. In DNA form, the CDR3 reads TGTGCCAGCAGCTTAGTTTCGGGATCCACCGGGGAGCTGTTTTTT.

CDR3 amino acids: CASSSRQTYQPQHF. In DNA form, the CDR3 reads TGTGCCAGCTCGTCTAGACAGACGTATCAGCCCCAGCATTTT. The chain is built from TRBV18 and TRBJ1-5, with a weak D call TRBD1 (5 bases). Trimming took off 6 bases at V and 5 bases at J, with 14 bases between the two ends. The CDR3 has 14 amino acids. From germline, CDR1 is KGHSH and CDR2 LQKENI.

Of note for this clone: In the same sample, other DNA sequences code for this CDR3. The CDR3 DNA is TGTGCCAGCAGCCGGGACAGGGGTAGCAATCAGCCCCAGCATTTT. Its translation: CASSRDRGSNQPQHF. V is TRBV28 and J is TRBJ1-5, with 10 bases that match TRBD1. CDR3 length equals 15 residues. From germline, CDR1 is MDHEN and CDR2 SYDVKM. The V segment lost 6 bases and the J segment 0 bases; nucleotides outside the gene matches: 2.

CDR3 DNA: TGCGCCAGCAGTCAATGGGGGACAGAAGAGACCCAGTACTTC. Amino acids: CASSQWGTEETQYF. This sequence joins TRBV23-1 and TRBJ2-5; 7 nucleotides agree with TRBD1. TRBV23-1 is noted as an ORF with a role that remains uncertain. This CDR3 comprises 14 residues. V dropped 1 base and J dropped 3; count of bases not matched to a gene: 2.

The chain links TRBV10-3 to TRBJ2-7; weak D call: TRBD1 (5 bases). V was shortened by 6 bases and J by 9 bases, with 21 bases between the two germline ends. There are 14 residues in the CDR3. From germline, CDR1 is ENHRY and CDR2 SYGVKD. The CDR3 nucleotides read TGTGCCATCAGCCACAGGAACTCCGTCGACGGGCAGTACTTC. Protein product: CAISHRNSVDGQYF.

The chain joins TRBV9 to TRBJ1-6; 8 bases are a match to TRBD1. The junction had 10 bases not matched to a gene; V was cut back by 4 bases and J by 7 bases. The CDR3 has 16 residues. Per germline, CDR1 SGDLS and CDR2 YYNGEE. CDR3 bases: TGTGCCAGCAGCTTCCAGGGGGCGCTGGGAAATTCACCCCTCCACTTT. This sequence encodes CASSFQGALGNSPLHF. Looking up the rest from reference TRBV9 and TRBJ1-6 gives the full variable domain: DSGVTQTPKHLITATGQRVTLRCSPRSGDLSVYWYQQSLDQGLQFLIQYYNGEERAKGNILERFSAQQFPDLHSELNLSSLELGDSALYFCASSFQGALGNSPLHFGNGTRLTVT.

DNA of the CDR3: TGTGCCAGCAGTTTATGGGGGGCGCCAGGCACAGATACGCAGTATTTT. Its translation is CASSLWGAPGTDTQYF. V usage is TRBV27 and J usage is TRBJ2-3; D tentatively reads TRBD1 or TRBD2 (6 bases each). The germline V and J ends were trimmed by 1 base and 1 base, with 12 bases remaining between them. Germline loops: CDR1 MNHEY, CDR2 SMNVEV (reference sequence). This CDR3 comprises 16 residues.

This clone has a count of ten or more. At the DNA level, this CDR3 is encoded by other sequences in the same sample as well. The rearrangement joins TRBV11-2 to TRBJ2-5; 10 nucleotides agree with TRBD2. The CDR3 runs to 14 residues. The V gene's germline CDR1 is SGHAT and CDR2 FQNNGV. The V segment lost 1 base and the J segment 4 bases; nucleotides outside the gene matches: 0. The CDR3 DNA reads TGTGCCAGCAGCTTAGTAGCGGGGGGAGAGACCCAGTACTTC. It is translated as CASSLVAGGETQYF.

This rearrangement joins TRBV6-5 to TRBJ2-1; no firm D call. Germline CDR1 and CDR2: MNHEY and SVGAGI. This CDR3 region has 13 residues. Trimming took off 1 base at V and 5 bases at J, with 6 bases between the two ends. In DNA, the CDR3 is TGTGCCAGCAGTTACTTTCTAAACAATGAGCAGTTCTTC. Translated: CASSYFLNNEQFF.

CDR3 in DNA: TGTGCCAGCAGTTGGGCTAGCGGATTCACAGATACGCAGTATTTT. Its protein is CASSWASGFTDTQYF. The genes are TRBV27 and TRBJ2-3, with TRBD2 matching 7 bases. V lost 4 bases to trimming and J lost 2 bases; unmatched junction nucleotides: 6. There are 15 residues in the CDR3. Germline V gene sequence: CDR1 MNHEY, CDR2 SMNVEV (reference sequence).

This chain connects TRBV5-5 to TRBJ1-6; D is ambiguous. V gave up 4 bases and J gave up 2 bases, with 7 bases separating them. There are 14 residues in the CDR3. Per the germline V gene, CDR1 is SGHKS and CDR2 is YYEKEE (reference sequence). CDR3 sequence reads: CASSIWTYNSPLHF. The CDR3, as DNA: TGTGCCAGCAGCATATGGACCTATAATTCACCCCTCCACTTT. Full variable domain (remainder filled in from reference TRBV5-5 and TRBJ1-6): DAGVTQSPTHLIKTRGQQVTLRCSPISGHKSVSWYQQVLGQGPQFIFQYYEKEERGRGNFPDRFSARQFPNYSSELNVNALLLGDSALYLCASSIWTYNSPLHFGNGTRLTVT.

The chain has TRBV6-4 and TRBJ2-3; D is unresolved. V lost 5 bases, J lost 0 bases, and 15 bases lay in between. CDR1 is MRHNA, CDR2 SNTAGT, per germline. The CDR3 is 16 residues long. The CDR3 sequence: CASSYTPLGSTDTQYF. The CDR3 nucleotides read TGTGCCAGCAGTTACACACCCTTGGGAAGCACAGATACGCAGTATTTT.

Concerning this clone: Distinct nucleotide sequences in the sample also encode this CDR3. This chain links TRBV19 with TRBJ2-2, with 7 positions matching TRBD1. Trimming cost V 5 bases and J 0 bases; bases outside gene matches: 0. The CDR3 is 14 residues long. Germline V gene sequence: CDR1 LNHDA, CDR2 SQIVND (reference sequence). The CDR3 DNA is TGTGCCAGTAGTGGGACAGCGAACACCGGGGAGCTGTTTTTT. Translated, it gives CASSGTANTGELFF.

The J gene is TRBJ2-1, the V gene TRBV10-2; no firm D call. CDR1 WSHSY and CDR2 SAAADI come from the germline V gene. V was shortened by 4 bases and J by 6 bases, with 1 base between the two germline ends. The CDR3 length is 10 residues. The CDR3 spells CASSANEQFF. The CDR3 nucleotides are TGCGCCAGCAGTGCCAATGAGCAGTTCTTC.

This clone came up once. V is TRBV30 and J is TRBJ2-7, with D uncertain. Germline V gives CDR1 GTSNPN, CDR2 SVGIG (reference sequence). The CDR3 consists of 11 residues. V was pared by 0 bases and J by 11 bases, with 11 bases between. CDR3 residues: CAWSVGGAEYF. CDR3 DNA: TGTGCCTGGAGTGTCGGCGGAGCAGAGTACTTC.

The CDR3 DNA reads TGTGCCAGCAGCGACATCGTTGGGGAGCAGTTCTTC. This sequence encodes CASSDIVGEQFF. This rearrangement joins TRBV7-9 to TRBJ2-1, with no clear D. Germline V gene sequence: CDR1 SEHNR, CDR2 FQNEAQ (reference sequence). The CDR3 spans 12 residues. V gave up 5 bases and J gave up 10 bases, with 12 bases separating them.